These 21 T cell receptor beta chains were all obtained from the same sample, sequenced in a study of blood T cell repertoires in COVID-19. Only in-frame clones appear in the TCRdb table, and some are missing; sequencing was by immunoSEQ multiplex PCR. Seen here are 250,000 to 300,000 clones, about 90% observed once, and the top ten hold 1.2%. The sequencing input was PBMCs or T cells enriched from blood (not recorded which). These receptors were taken from a human donor in a cohort exposed to, infected with or recovered from COVID-19 (not recorded which). The donor label of this sample is uncertain.

The V gene is TRBV7-2, the J gene TRBJ1-1; D is possibly TRBD1 (5 bases). CDR1 is SGHTA and CDR2 is FQGNSA in the germline V gene. This CDR3 comprises 14 residues. V was shortened by 0 bases and J by 0 bases, with 5 bases between the two germline ends. The DNA for the CDR3 is TGTGCCAGCAGCTTAGCAGGGGTGAACACTGAAGCTTTCTTT. Translating it yields CASSLAGVNTEAFF.

This sequence joins TRBV7-9 and TRBJ2-7, with 8 bases identical to TRBD2. With 0 bases clipped from V and 4 bases from J, the junction kept 8 bases outside the gene matches. The CDR3 consists of 16 residues. Germline CDR1 and CDR2: SEHNR and FQNEAQ (reference sequence). In nucleotides, the CDR3 is TGTGCCAGCAGCTTAGCGCGGGGCGGGGGGCCTTACGAGCAGTACTTC. Residues: CASSLARGGGPYEQYF.

The chain employs TRBV7-2 and TRBJ2-1; D unresolved. Deletions cut 1 base from V and 2 bases from J, with 9 bases between. CDR1 and CDR2 from the germline V gene are SGHTA and FQGNSA. The CDR3 extends over 15 amino acids. The DNA of the CDR3 is TGTGCCAGCAGCTTAGGGAGAACCCCCTACAATGAGCAGTTCTTC. Translating gives CASSLGRTPYNEQFF.

The chain combines TRBV18 with TRBJ1-6, with D perhaps TRBD1 (6 bases). The CDR3 has 15 amino acids. Per germline, CDR1 KGHSH and CDR2 LQKENI. Between the trimmed V and J ends, which lost 3 bases and 5 bases, there was a span of 11 bases. CDR3 residues: CASSPSRGDNSPLHF. The CDR3 bases are TGTGCCAGCTCACCGTCCAGGGGAGATAATTCACCCCTCCACTTT.

The V call is TRBV19, the J call TRBJ1-1; the match to TRBD1 covers 8 bases. CDR3 size: 18 residues. The germline CDR1 and CDR2 sequences are LNHDA and SQIVND (reference sequence). The junction had 14 bases not matched to a gene; V was cut back by 5 bases and J by 0 bases. CDR3 amino acids: CASSPGQDMTPMNTEAFF. The CDR3 bases are TGTGCCAGTAGTCCGGGACAGGATATGACCCCAATGAACACTGAAGCTTTCTTT.

This clone was recorded only once. The chain recombines TRBV19 with TRBJ1-2; 10 bases align to TRBD1. V gave up 0 bases and J gave up 7 bases; unmatched junction bases: 5. The CDR3 spans 15 residues. CDR1 is LNHDA and CDR2 is SQIVND in the germline V gene (reference sequence). CDR3 in amino acids: CASSIDQRQGAGYTF. DNA for the CDR3: TGTGCCAGTAGTATAGATCAGCGACAGGGGGCTGGCTACACCTTC.

This sequence joins TRBV15 and TRBJ2-7, with D possibly being TRBD1 (6 bases). This CDR3 is 15 amino acids long. The germline CDR1 and CDR2 sequences are LNHNV and YYDKDF (reference sequence). Trimming pared 4 bases from V and 2 bases from J, leaving 15 bases between. The CDR3 region is CATSKRQVPTYEQYF. CDR3 nucleotides: TGTGCCACCAGCAAAAGACAGGTCCCGACCTACGAGCAGTACTTC.

This clone was seen only once. This chain's CDR3 is CASSRHFDTEAFF. The DNA for the CDR3 is TGTGCCAGCAGTAGACACTTCGACACTGAAGCTTTCTTT. This rearrangement joins TRBV6-5 to TRBJ1-1; no definite D call. The germline V gene has CDR1 MNHEY and CDR2 SVGAGI. Trimming removed 5 bases from V and 3 bases from J, with 10 bases in between. This CDR3 region has 13 residues.

This clone occurred once. The chain combines TRBV21-1 with TRBJ1-1; TRBD1 reflects the table's D call only, with no check against the DNA. TRBV21-1 is noted as a pseudogene. The CDR3 loop spans 16 amino acids. CDR3 nucleotides: TGTGCCAGCAGCAAAGCCCTGACAGGGATGAACACTGAAGCTTTCTTT. Amino acids: CASSKALTGMNTEAFF.

This chain links TRBV19 with TRBJ2-1; D possibly corresponds to TRBD1 (8 bases). V lost 5 bases to trimming and J lost 3 bases, with 14 bases between them. The germline V gene has CDR1 LNHDA and CDR2 SQIVND (reference sequence). The CDR3 runs 15 residues. CDR3 sequence (DNA): TGTGCCAGTAGTGCACAGGGGGGGTTCTACAATGAGCAGTTCTTC. As protein: CASSAQGGFYNEQFF.

The chain's CDR3 is CASSGTPSGTGSYGYTF. The CDR3 nucleotides read TGTGCCAGCTCCGGCACCCCATCCGGGACAGGGAGCTATGGCTACACCTTC. The V gene is TRBV18, the J gene TRBJ1-2, with 9 bases matching TRBD1. This CDR3 region has 17 residues. The J segment lost 4 bases and the V segment lost 6 bases, leaving 15 bases of the junction unmatched. CDR1 is KGHSH and CDR2 is LQKENI in the germline V gene.

The chain links TRBV27 to TRBJ1-2, with 8 bases aligning to TRBD1. The ends lost 6 bases at V and 5 bases at J; junction bases unmatched: 11. The CDR3 totals 15 residues. Germline CDR1 MNHEY, CDR2 SMNVEV (reference sequence). CDR3 amino acids: CASRTYAGGEYGYTF. Here the CDR3 DNA reads TGTGCCAGCAGAACATACGCAGGGGGCGAATATGGCTACACCTTC.

V usage is TRBV9 and J usage is TRBJ2-2; 7 bases line up with TRBD1. The CDR3 contains 14 residues. V lost 3 bases to trimming and J lost 6 bases; unmatched junction nucleotides: 5. Germline-derived CDR1 and CDR2 are SGDLS and YYNGEE. The CDR3 protein is CASSAQGLAGELFF. In nucleotides, the CDR3 is TGTGCCAGCAGCGCACAGGGGCTCGCCGGGGAGCTGTTTTTT. Together with reference TRBV9 and TRBJ2-2, the CDR3 gives the full variable domain: DSGVTQTPKHLITATGQRVTLRCSPRSGDLSVYWYQQSLDQGLQFLIQYYNGEERAKGNILERFSAQQFPDLHSELNLSSLELGDSALYFCASSAQGLAGELFFGEGSRLTVL.

The chain has TRBV27 and TRBJ2-1, with 8 bases matching TRBD1. With V trimmed by 3 bases and J by 7 bases, 2 bases remained unmatched. Germline CDR1 and CDR2: MNHEY and SMNVEV (reference sequence). This CDR3 is 13 amino acids long. CDR3 coding DNA: TGTGCCAGCAGTTTCAGGGGGCGAAATGAGCAGTTCTTC. This translates into CASSFRGRNEQFF.

This clone showed up just once. Other DNA variants within this sample encode the same CDR3. V and J are TRBV5-3 and TRBJ2-1, with 9 bases that match TRBD1. TRBV5-3 is placed among ORFs of uncertain function. V lost 5 bases to trimming and J lost 7 bases; unmatched junction nucleotides: 4. This CDR3 comprises 13 residues. CDR3 region: CARRVDRGNEQFF. The CDR3 region has the DNA TGTGCCAGAAGGGTGGACAGGGGAAATGAGCAGTTCTTC.

This sequence joins TRBV19 and TRBJ2-1; tentatively, D is TRBD1 (5 bases). V was cut by 3 bases and J by 2 bases, with 17 bases left in between. This CDR3 is built from 17 residues. Germline V gives CDR1 LNHDA, CDR2 SQIVND (reference sequence). The CDR3 sequence: CASSMFVIGAAYNEQFF. CDR3 coding DNA: TGTGCCAGTAGTATGTTTGTTATAGGGGCAGCCTACAATGAGCAGTTCTTC. The whole variable domain, remainder taken from reference TRBV19 and TRBJ2-1, is DGGITQSPKYLFRKEGQNVTLSCEQNLNHDAMYWYRQDPGQGLRLIYYSQIVNDFQKGDIAEGYSVSREKKESFPLTVTSAQKNPTAFYLCASSMFVIGAAYNEQFFGPGTRLTVL.

The chain has TRBV5-1 and TRBJ2-7; D gene ambiguous. Deletions cut 4 bases from V and 0 bases from J, with 20 bases between. The V gene's germline CDR1 is SGHRS and CDR2 YFSETQ. CDR3 length: 17 residues. In DNA, the CDR3 is TGCGCCAGCAGCCCGGAACGGATTGACGGGTTCTCCTACGAGCAGTACTTC. Translation: CASSPERIDGFSYEQYF.

This chain uses TRBV27 with TRBJ2-3; 9 bases are shared with TRBD1. Germline trimming cut 6 bases from V and 1 base from J; bases unmatched to any gene: 8. Germline V lookup: CDR1 MNHEY, CDR2 SMNVEV (reference sequence). The CDR3 loop spans 16 amino acids. CDR3 DNA: TGTGCCAGCAGAATATCCGGGACAGGGCGCACAGATACGCAGTATTTT. It encodes CASRISGTGRTDTQYF.

This clone appeared once. This chain uses TRBV30 with TRBJ1-6; D gene uncertain. This CDR3 comprises 13 residues. CDR1 GTSNPN and CDR2 SVGIG come from the germline V gene (reference sequence). CDR3 sequence (DNA): TGTGTCGTTACAGAGGGCTATAATTCACCCCTCCACTTT. Its protein is CVVTEGYNSPLHF.

The gene calls are TRBV5-4 and TRBJ1-1; 8 bases align to TRBD1. CDR1 and CDR2 (germline): SGHNT, YYREEE (reference sequence). Trimming cost V 4 bases and J 1 base; bases outside gene matches: 3. CDR3 size: 14 residues. CDR3 sequence: CASSEQGGNTEAFF. The DNA of the CDR3 is TGTGCCAGCAGCGAACAGGGGGGGAACACTGAAGCTTTCTTT.

The V and J genes are TRBV2 and TRBJ2-7; 8 positions agree with TRBD1. CDR1 SNHLY and CDR2 FYNNEI come from the germline V gene. CDR3 length: 13 residues. Trimming took 5 bases from V and 3 from J; bases not matched to a gene: 3. The CDR3 DNA reads as TGTGCCAGCAGTCGGACAGGGTTCTACGAGCAGTACTTC. As protein: CASSRTGFYEQYF.